The source of this T cell receptor (beta chain) is a study of T-cell memory formation after mild COVID-19. Regarding the study as a whole: Among clones contracting day 15 to 85, CD4/CD8 was balanced, whereas later expanders leaned CD4+. Researchers could not confirm that second-wave clones peaking on day 37 targeted SARS-CoV-2.

With regard to this clonotype: Its target is unknown.

The CDR3 has 15 amino acids. Trimming took off 6 bases at V and 5 bases at J, with 19 bases between the two ends. The germline V gene has CDR1 SGHAT and CDR2 FQNNGV. 5'RACE primed at constant segments yielded TCR alpha and TCR beta cDNA libraries bearing sample barcodes and UMIs. TCRdb re-called the 5' RACE reads through MiXCR, storing one row per CDR3 protein. The table shows just under 550,000 distinct CDR3 sequences, with roughly 21% occurring only once. The TCR sequence derives from an adult woman who had mild COVID-19 (a few samples of this study predate the infection). Cell type and time point are not known. The chain recombines TRBV11-2 with TRBJ1-2, with unresolved D. The specimen sequenced was PBMCs or a T cell subset sorted from them (not recorded which). This CDR3 reads CASRSLKDGLYGYTF. CDR3 DNA sequence: TGTGCCAGCAGATCCCTCAAAGACGGGCTATATGGCTACACCTTC.